These T cell receptor beta chains were read from a single sample in a study of neurological immune-mediated disorders. One entry per CDR3 protein results from TCRdb running MiXCR on the 5' RACE reads. The table shows about 59,000 distinct CDR3 sequences, with 3% to 4% occurring only once. Sample: PBMCs. These receptors were obtained from a woman between 45 and 65 years old with multiple sclerosis. CDR3s include the opening cysteine and the closing phenylalanine or tryptophan. A D gene is named only where the DNA matches it firmly. The size field is filled for only some rows; it gives once, few, many or a size class.

>NA|TRBD2|TRBV6-2/TRBV6-3|13|TRBJ2-7
CASSLSTGGEQYF
TGTGCCAGCAGTCTTAGTACGGGGGGAGAGCAGTACTTC
>many|NA|TRBV21-1|15|TRBJ2-7
CAIQAPSGRLREQYF
TGTGCGATCCAGGCCCCTAGCGGGAGGTTAAGGGAGCAGTACTTC
>many|NA|TRBV2|13|TRBJ1-5
CASWETGLGPQHF
TGTGCCAGCTGGGAGACAGGTTTAGGGCCCCAGCATTTT
>many|NA|TRBV6-2/TRBV6-3|13|TRBJ2-4
CASSPSSKNIQYF
TGTGCCAGCAGCCCTTCATCCAAAAACATTCAGTACTTC
>NA|TRBD2|TRBV7-3|14|TRBJ2-7
CASSFLAGGYEQYF
TGTGCCAGCAGCTTCCTAGCGGGCGGGTACGAGCAGTACTTC
>many|TRBD1|TRBV20-1|13|TRBJ1-2
CSATQGAGYGYTF
TGCAGTGCTACCCAGGGGGCAGGCTATGGCTACACCTTC
>many|NA|TRBV5-5|14|TRBJ2-4
CASSLGTYKNIQYF
TGTGCCAGCAGCTTGGGGACCTACAAAAACATTCAGTACTTC
>NA|NA|TRBV7-3|12|TRBJ2-1
CASSPGLNEQFF
TGTGCCAGCAGCCCGGGCCTCAATGAGCAGTTCTTC
>NA|NA|TRBV6-1|15|TRBJ2-2
CASSLSSKNTGELFF
TGTGCCAGCAGTCTTTCTAGCAAGAACACCGGGGAGCTGTTTTTT
>NA|NA|TRBV21-1|16|TRBJ2-5
CASSKGQLRWQETQYF
TGTGCCAGCAGCAAAGGACAGCTCAGATGGCAAGAGACCCAGTACTTC
>many|TRBD2|TRBV5-1|16|TRBJ2-1
CASSLQTSGRSGEQFF
TGCGCCAGCAGCTTGCAAACTAGCGGGAGGTCCGGTGAGCAGTTCTTC
>few|NA|TRBV6-6|12|TRBJ1-1
CASSSGTLGAFF
TGTGCCAGCAGTTCGGGAACCTTGGGGGCTTTCTTT
>many|TRBD2|TRBV10-3|15|TRBJ2-7
CAISAPSGSSYEQYF
TGTGCCATCAGTGCACCTAGCGGGAGCTCCTACGAGCAGTACTTC
>many|NA|TRBV7-2|13|TRBJ2-7
CASSLATRYEQYF
TGTGCCAGCAGCTTAGCGACCCGGTACGAGCAGTACTTC
>many|NA|TRBV4-1|15|TRBJ1-2
CASSQGGQEEYGYTF
TGCGCCAGCAGCCAAGGTGGCCAGGAGGAATATGGCTACACCTTC
>many|TRBD2|TRBV12-3/TRBV12-4|13|TRBJ2-7
CASSSLAVYEQYF
TGTGCCAGCAGTTCGCTAGCGGTCTACGAGCAGTACTTC
>many|TRBD1|TRBV20-1|15|TRBJ1-2
CSASDGTGVGYGYTF
TGCAGTGCTAGTGATGGAACAGGGGTGGGGTATGGCTACACCTTC
>many|TRBD1|TRBV10-3|13|TRBJ2-5
CAISTGVAETQYF
TGTGCCATCAGTACAGGGGTGGCGGAGACCCAGTACTTC
>many|TRBD2|TRBV7-6|14|TRBJ2-2
CASSSGTNTGELFF
TGTGCCAGCAGCTCTGGGACTAATACCGGGGAGCTGTTTTTT
>many|NA|TRBV9|14|TRBJ1-2
CASSVVVGGDGYTF
TGTGCCAGCAGCGTAGTGGTTGGGGGGGATGGCTACACCTTC
>NA|TRBD2|TRBV7-2|15|TRBJ2-3
CASRLTSGFTDTQYF
TGTGCCAGCAGGCTCACTAGCGGATTCACAGATACGCAGTATTTT
>many|NA|TRBV20-1|12|TRBJ2-7
CSAPSSTYEQYF
TGCAGTGCTCCGAGTAGTACCTACGAGCAGTACTTC
>many|NA|TRBV9|14|TRBJ2-7
CASSVQSYSYEQYF
TGTGCCAGCAGCGTTCAGTCCTATTCCTACGAGCAGTACTTC
>many|NA|TRBV11-2|17|TRBJ1-1
CASTFGGHFLVNTEAFF
TGTGCCAGCACCTTCGGGGGGCACTTTTTGGTGAACACTGAAGCTTTCTTT
>many|NA|TRBV11-3|15|TRBJ2-1
CASSLGAGAYNEQFF
TGTGCCAGCAGCTTAGGGGCCGGAGCCTACAATGAGCAGTTCTTC
>medium-sized|TRBD2|TRBV7-6|16|TRBJ2-1
CASSPTSGRWNNEQFF
TGTGCCAGCAGCCCGACTAGCGGGAGGTGGAACAATGAGCAGTTCTTC
>many|NA|TRBV10-3|12|TRBJ2-7
CAIRGNSYEQYF
TGTGCCATCCGCGGGAACTCCTACGAGCAGTACTTC
>many|TRBD2|TRBV20-1|17|TRBJ2-7
CSAYPGLAGGRPDEQYF
TGCAGTGCTTATCCGGGACTAGCGGGAGGGAGGCCCGACGAGCAGTACTTC
>many|TRBD1|TRBV19|16|TRBJ2-2
CASSKPQGAGTGELFF
TGTGCCAGTAGTAAACCACAGGGGGCGGGCACCGGGGAGCTGTTTTTT
>many|NA|TRBV5-1|16|TRBJ1-3
CASSLGSNLSGNTIYF
TGCGCCAGCAGCCTTGGGTCAAACCTCTCTGGAAACACCATATATTTT
>many|TRBD1|TRBV7-9|15|TRBJ1-1
CASSLFSGTAKDAFF
TGTGCCAGCAGCCTCTTCTCCGGGACAGCTAAGGATGCTTTCTTT
>many|TRBD1|TRBV29-1|14|TRBJ2-4
CSVAQGASKNIQYF
TGCAGCGTTGCTCAGGGGGCCTCCAAAAACATTCAGTACTTC
>NA|NA|TRBV6-2/TRBV6-3|15|TRBJ2-1
CASASGAGDYNEQFF
TGTGCCAGCGCTTCGGGGGCGGGGGACTACAATGAGCAGTTCTTC
>few|TRBD1|TRBV6-2/TRBV6-3|15|TRBJ2-7
CASSYATRGPYEQYF
TGTGCCAGCAGTTACGCGACCAGGGGGCCCTACGAGCAGTACTTC
>many|NA|TRBV24-1|12|TRBJ2-3
CATSDSGDTQYF
TGTGCCACCAGTGATTCTGGGGATACGCAGTATTTT
>many|NA|TRBV7-2|14|TRBJ1-1
CASSLATVNTEAFF
TGTGCCAGCAGCTTAGCGACAGTGAACACTGAAGCTTTCTTT
>many|TRBD1|TRBV7-2|15|TRBJ2-3
CASSQGQTMADTQYF
TGTGCCAGCAGCCAGGGACAGACAATGGCAGATACGCAGTATTTT
>many|NA|TRBV5-1|15|TRBJ1-3
CASSLRQGSGNTIYF
TGCGCCAGCAGCTTGAGGCAGGGCTCTGGAAACACCATATATTTT
>many|NA|TRBV11-2|12|TRBJ2-7
CASSLVAREQYF
TGTGCCAGCAGCTTAGTAGCGCGGGAGCAGTACTTC
>many|TRBD2|TRBV7-7|17|TRBJ2-7
CASPSGRTGPPSYEQYF
TGTGCTAGCCCTAGCGGGAGGACCGGGCCCCCCTCCTACGAGCAGTACTTC
>many|NA|TRBV9|15|TRBJ2-1
CASSVVGEVYNEQFF
TGTGCCAGCAGCGTAGTGGGGGAGGTCTACAATGAGCAGTTCTTC
>many|NA|TRBV12-3/TRBV12-4|15|TRBJ1-1
CASSFGGAGGTEAFF
TGTGCCAGCAGTTTTGGGGGGGCAGGAGGAACTGAAGCTTTCTTT
>NA|NA|TRBV20-1|12|TRBJ1-2
CSASGKDYGYTF
TGCAGTGCTTCCGGAAAGGACTATGGCTACACCTTC
>few|TRBD2|TRBV25-1|16|TRBJ2-3
CASSDPGLAGTDTQYF
TGTGCCAGCAGTGACCCGGGACTAGCGGGAACGGATACGCAGTATTTT
>many|NA|TRBV12-3/TRBV12-4|12|TRBJ2-2
CASRPDGGELFF
TGTGCCAGCAGGCCGGACGGCGGGGAGCTGTTTTTT
>many|TRBD2|TRBV7-2|13|TRBJ2-7
CASSLQREYEQYF
TGTGCCAGCAGCTTACAGCGGGAGTACGAGCAGTACTTC
>NA|NA|TRBV5-1|15|TRBJ2-3
CASSPDALRTDTQYF
TGCGCCAGCAGCCCGGACGCCCTTAGGACAGATACGCAGTATTTT